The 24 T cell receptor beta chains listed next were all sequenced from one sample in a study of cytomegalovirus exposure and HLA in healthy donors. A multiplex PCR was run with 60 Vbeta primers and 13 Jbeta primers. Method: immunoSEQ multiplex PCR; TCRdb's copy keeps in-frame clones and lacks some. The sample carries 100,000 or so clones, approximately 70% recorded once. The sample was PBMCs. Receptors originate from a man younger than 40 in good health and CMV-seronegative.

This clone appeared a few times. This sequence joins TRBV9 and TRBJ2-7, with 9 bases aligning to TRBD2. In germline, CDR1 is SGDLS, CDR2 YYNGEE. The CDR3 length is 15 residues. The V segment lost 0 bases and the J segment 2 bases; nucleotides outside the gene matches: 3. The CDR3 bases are TGTGCCAGCAGCGTAGGGCGGGAGGGCACCTACGAGCAGTACTTC. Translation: CASSVGREGTYEQYF. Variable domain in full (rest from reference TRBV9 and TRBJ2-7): DSGVTQTPKHLITATGQRVTLRCSPRSGDLSVYWYQQSLDQGLQFLIQYYNGEERAKGNILERFSAQQFPDLHSELNLSSLELGDSALYFCASSVGREGTYEQYFGPGTRLTVT.

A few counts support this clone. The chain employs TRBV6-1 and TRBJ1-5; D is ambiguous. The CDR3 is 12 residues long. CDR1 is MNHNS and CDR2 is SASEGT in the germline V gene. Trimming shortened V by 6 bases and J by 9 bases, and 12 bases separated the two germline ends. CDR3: CASRRREGPQHF. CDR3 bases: TGTGCCAGCAGGAGGCGGGAGGGGCCCCAGCATTTT.

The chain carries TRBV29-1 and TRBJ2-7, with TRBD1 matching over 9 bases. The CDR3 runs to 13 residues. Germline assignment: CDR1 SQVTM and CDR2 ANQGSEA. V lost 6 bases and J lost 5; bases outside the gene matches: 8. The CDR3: CSVTGTGNDEQYF. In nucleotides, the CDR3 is TGCAGCGTAACCGGGACAGGGAACGACGAGCAGTACTTC.

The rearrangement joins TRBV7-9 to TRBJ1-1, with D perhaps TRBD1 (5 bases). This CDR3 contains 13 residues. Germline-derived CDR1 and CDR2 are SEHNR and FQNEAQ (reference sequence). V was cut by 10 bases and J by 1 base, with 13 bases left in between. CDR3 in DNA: TGTGCCACCACCGGAGGGGCGAACACTGAAGCTTTCTTT. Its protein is CATTGGANTEAFF.

CDR3 nucleotides: TGTGCCAGCAGGGCTGGATTGGGGGGTAGCGTCACAGATACGCAGTATTTT. This codes for CASRAGLGGSVTDTQYF. This sequence joins TRBV7-3 and TRBJ2-3, with D maybe TRBD2 (6 bases). CDR3 length equals 17 residues. V was pared by 6 bases and J by 2 bases, with 21 bases between. Germline V CDR1 and CDR2: SGHTA, FQGTGA.

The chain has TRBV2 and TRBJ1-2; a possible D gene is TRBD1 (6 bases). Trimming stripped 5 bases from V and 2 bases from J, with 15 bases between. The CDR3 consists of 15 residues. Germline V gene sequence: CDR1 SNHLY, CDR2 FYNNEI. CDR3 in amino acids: CASSPEQGSNYGYTF. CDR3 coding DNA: TGTGCCAGCAGTCCGGAACAGGGATCAAACTATGGCTACACCTTC.

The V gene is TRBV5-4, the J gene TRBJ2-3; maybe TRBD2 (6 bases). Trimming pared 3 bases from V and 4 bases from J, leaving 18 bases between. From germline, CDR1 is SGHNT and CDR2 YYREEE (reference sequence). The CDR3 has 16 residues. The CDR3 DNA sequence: TGTGCCAGCAGCTCCCCCCGGGCTAGCGAGGCAGATACGCAGTATTTT. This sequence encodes CASSSPRASEADTQYF.

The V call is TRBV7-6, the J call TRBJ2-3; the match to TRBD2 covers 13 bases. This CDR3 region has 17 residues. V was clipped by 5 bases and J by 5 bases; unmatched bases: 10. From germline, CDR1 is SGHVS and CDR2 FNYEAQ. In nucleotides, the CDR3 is TGTGCCAGCAGCCCCGGGACTAGCGGGATGGGTATAGATACGCAGTATTTT. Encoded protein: CASSPGTSGMGIDTQYF.

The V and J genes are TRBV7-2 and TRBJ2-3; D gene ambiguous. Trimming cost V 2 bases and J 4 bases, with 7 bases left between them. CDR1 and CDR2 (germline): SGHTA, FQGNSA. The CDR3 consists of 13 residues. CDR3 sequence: CASSLNSADTQYF. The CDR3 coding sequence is TGTGCCAGCAGCTTAAATTCGGCAGATACGCAGTATTTT.

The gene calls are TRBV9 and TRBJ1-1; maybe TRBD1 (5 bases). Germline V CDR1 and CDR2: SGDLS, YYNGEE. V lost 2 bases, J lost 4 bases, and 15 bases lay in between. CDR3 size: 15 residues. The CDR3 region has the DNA TGTGCCAGCAGCGTCTCAGGGTATATCGGCACTGAAGCTTTCTTT. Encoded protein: CASSVSGYIGTEAFF.

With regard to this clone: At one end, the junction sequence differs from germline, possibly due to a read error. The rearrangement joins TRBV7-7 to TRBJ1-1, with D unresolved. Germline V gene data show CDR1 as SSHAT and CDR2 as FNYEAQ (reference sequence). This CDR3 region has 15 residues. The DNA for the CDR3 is TGTGCTAGCAGCTTAAACGACCAGGCTACTACTGAAGCTTTCTTT. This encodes CASSLNDQATTEAFF.

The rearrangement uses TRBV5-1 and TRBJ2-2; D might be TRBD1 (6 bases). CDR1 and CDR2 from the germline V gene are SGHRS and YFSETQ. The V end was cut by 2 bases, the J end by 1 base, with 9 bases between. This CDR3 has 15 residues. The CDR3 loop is CASSLGTLNTGELFF. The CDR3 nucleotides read TGCGCCAGCAGCTTAGGGACACTGAACACCGGGGAGCTGTTTTTT.

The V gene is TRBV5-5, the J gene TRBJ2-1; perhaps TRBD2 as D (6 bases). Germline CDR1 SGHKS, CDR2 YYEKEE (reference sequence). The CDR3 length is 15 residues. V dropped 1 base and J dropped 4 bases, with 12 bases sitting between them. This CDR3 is CASSLNGGGYNEQFF. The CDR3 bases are TGTGCCAGCAGCTTGAACGGCGGAGGGTACAATGAGCAGTTCTTC. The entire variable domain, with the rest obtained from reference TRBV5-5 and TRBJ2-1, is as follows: DAGVTQSPTHLIKTRGQQVTLRCSPISGHKSVSWYQQVLGQGPQFIFQYYEKEERGRGNFPDRFSARQFPNYSSELNVNALLLGDSALYLCASSLNGGGYNEQFFGPGTRLTVL.

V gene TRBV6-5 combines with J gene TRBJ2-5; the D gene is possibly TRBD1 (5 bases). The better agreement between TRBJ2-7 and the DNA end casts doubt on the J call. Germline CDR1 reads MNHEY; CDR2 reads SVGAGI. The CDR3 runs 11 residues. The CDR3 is CASTQGVEQYF. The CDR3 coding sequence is TGTGCCAGCACCCAGGGCGTCGAGCAGTACTTC.

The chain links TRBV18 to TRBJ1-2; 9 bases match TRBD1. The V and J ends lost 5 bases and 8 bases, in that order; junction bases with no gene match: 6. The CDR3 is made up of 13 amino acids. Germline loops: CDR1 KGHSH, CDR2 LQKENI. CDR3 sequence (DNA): TGTGCCAGCTCAGTTCGGACAGGGGACGGCTACACCTTC. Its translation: CASSVRTGDGYTF.

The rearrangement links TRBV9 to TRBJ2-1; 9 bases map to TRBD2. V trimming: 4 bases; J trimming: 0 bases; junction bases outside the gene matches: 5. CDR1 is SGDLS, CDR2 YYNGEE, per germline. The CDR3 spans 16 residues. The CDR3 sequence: CASSTFSGSSYNEQFF. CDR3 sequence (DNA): TGTGCCAGCAGCACCTTTAGCGGGAGCTCCTACAATGAGCAGTTCTTC.

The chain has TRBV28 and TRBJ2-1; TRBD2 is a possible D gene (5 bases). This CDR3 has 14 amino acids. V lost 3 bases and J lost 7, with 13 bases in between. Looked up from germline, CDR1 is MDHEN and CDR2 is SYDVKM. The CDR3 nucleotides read TGTGCCAGCAGTTTTGGTGGGAGTCGGAATGAGCAGTTCTTC. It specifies CASSFGGSRNEQFF.

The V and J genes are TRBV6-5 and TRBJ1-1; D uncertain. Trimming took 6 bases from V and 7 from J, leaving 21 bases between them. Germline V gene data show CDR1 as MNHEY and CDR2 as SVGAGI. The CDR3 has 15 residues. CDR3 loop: CASSSIFGTRIEAFF. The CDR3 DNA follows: TGTGCCAGCAGCTCCATCTTCGGAACCAGGATTGAAGCTTTCTTT.

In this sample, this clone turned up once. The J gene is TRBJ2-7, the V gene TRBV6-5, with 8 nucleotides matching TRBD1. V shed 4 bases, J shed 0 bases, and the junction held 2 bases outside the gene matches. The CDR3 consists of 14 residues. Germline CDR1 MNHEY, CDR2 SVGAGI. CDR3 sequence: CASSWDRFSYEQYF. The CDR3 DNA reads TGTGCCAGCAGTTGGGACAGGTTCTCCTACGAGCAGTACTTC.

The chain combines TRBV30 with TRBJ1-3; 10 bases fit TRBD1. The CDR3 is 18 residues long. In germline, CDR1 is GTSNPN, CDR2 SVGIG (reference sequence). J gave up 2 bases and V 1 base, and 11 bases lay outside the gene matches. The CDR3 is CAWSAPGQGWLAGNTIYF. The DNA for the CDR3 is TGTGCCTGGAGTGCTCCGGGACAGGGGTGGTTAGCTGGAAACACCATATATTTT.

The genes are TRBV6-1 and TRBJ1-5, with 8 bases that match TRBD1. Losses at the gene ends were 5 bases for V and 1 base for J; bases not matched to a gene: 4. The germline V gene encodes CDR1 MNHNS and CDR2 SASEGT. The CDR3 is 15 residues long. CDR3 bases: TGTGCCAGCAGTCAGGACAGGGCAAGCAATCAGCCCCAGCATTTT. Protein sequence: CASSQDRASNQPQHF.

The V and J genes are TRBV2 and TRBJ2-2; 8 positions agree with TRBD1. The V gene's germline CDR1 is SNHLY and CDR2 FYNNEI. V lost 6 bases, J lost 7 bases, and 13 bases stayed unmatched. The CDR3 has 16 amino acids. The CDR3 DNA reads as TGTGCCAGCAGAACCCAGGGGGCTTTGAGAAACGGGGAGCTGTTTTTT. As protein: CASRTQGALRNGELFF. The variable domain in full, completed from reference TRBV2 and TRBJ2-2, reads EPEVTQTPSHQVTQMGQEVILRCVPISNHLYFYWYRQILGQKVEFLVSFYNNEISEKSEIFDDQFSVERPDGSNFTLKIRSTKLEDSAMYFCASRTQGALRNGELFFGEGSRLTVL.

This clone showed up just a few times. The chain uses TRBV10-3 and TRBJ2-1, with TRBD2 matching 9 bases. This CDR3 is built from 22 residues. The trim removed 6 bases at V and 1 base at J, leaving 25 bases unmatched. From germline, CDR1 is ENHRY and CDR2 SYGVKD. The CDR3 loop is CAIRPKDFGGRAYGVSYNEQFF. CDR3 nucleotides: TGTGCCATCAGGCCCAAAGATTTTGGCGGGAGGGCCTACGGCGTGTCCTACAATGAGCAGTTCTTC.

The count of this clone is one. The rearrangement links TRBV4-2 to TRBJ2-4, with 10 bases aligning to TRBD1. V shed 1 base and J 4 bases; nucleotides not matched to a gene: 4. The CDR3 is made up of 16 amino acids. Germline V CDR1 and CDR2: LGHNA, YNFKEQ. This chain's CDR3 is CASSQVGTGVKNIQYF. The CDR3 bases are TGTGCCAGCAGCCAAGTGGGGACAGGGGTAAAAAACATTCAGTACTTC.